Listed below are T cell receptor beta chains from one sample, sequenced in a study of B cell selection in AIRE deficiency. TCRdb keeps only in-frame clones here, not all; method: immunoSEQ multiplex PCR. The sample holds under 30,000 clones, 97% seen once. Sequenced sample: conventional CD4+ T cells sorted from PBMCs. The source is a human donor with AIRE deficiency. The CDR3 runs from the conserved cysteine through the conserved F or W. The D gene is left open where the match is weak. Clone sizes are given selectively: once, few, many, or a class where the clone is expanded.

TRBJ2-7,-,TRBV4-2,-,TGTGCCAGCAGCCAGGCTAGCGAGGCCTACGAGCAGTACTTC,CASSQASEAYEQYF
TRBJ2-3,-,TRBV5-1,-,TGCGCCAGCAGCGTGGGGGGGGCGAGCACAGATACGCAGTATTTT,CASSVGGASTDTQYF
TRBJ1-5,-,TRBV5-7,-,TGTGCCAGCAGCTTCGGACAAGAATCCCATCAGCCCCAGCATTTT,CASSFGQESHQPQHF
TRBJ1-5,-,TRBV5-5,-,TGTGCCAGCAGCTTGGAGGACAGTCATTATCAGCCCCAGCATTTT,CASSLEDSHYQPQHF
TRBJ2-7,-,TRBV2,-,TGTGCCAGCAGTGAAGAAGGAGGGGGTGCCTACGAGCAGTACTTC,CASSEEGGGAYEQYF
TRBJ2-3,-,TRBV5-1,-,TGCGCCAGCAGCTCCGGGAGTCCCACAGATACGCAGTATTTT,CASSSGSPTDTQYF
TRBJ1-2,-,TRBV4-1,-,TGCGCCAGCAGCCAAGCTCTAGGGCGGAGCCCTAACTATGGCTACACCTTC,CASSQALGRSPNYGYTF
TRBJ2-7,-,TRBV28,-,TGTGCCAGCACCATAAGCCCGACCTCCTACGAGCAGTACTTC,CASTISPTSYEQYF
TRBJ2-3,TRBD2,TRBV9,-,TGTGCCAGCAGCGTCTCGACTAGCGGGAGGGGGGTAGATACGCAGTATTTT,CASSVSTSGRGVDTQYF
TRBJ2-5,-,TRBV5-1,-,TGCGCCAGCAGCATCCAAGAGACCCAGTACTTC,CASSIQETQYF
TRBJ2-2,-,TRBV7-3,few,TGTGCCAGCAGCTTTCTCCCCGGACTGACCGGGGAGCTGTTTTTT,CASSFLPGLTGELFF
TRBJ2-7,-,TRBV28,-,TGTGCCAGTCAAGGTCAGGAAAGCTCCTACGAGCAGTACTTC,CASQGQESSYEQYF
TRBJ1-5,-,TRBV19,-,TGTGCCAGTACCATCAAGGGAGGGGCCAAGGGCAATCAGCCCCAGCATTTT,CASTIKGGAKGNQPQHF
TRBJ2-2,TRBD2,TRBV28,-,TGTGCCAGCAGTTTTGCGGGAGCGAACACCGGGGAGCTGTTTTTT,CASSFAGANTGELFF
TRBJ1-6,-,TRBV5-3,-,TGTGCCAGAAGCTTGTCTAATTCACCCCTCCACTTT,CARSLSNSPLHF
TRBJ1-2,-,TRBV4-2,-,TGTGCCAGCAGCCAAGATTTCAACCCCCAGGGCAACTATGGCTACACCTTC,CASSQDFNPQGNYGYTF
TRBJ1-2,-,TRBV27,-,TGTGCCAGCAGTTTAAAGGGGGGCTACTATGGCTACACCTTC,CASSLKGGYYGYTF
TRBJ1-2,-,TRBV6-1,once,TGTGCCAGCAGGACCTTAGGGGGGGCAAACTATGGCTACACCTTC,CASRTLGGANYGYTF
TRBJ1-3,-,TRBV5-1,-,TGCGCCAGCAGCTTGGGAGGCAGCTCTGGAAACACCATATATTTT,CASSLGGSSGNTIYF
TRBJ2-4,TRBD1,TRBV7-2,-,TGTGCCAGCAGCTTTGGGACAGGAGCTACAAGCATTCAGTACTTC,CASSFGTGATSIQYF
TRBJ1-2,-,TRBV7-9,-,TGTGCCAGCAGCTTAGGTTCGGGGTCGGGCTATGGCTACACCTTC,CASSLGSGSGYGYTF
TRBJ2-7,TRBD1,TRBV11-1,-,TGTGCCAGCAGCTTAGGGCAGGGGGCCAGCTCCTACGAGCAGTACTTC,CASSLGQGASSYEQYF
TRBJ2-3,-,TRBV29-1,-,TGCAGCGTTGTTGTTCGGGGTAGCACAGATACGCAGTATTTT,CSVVVRGSTDTQYF
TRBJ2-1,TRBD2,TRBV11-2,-,TGTGCCAGCAGCCGCGACTTAGCGGGAGCCTACAATGAGCAGTTCTTC,CASSRDLAGAYNEQFF
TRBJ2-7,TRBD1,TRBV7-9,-,TGTGCCAGCAGCTTAGTGTGGACAGGGGGCTACGAGCAGTACTTC,CASSLVWTGGYEQYF
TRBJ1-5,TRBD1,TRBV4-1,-,TGCGCCAGCAGCCAATCCCTCCTGCAGGGGGGTTATAGCAATCAGCCCCAGCATTTT,CASSQSLLQGGYSNQPQHF
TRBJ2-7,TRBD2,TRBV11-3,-,TGTGCCAGCAGCTTAGAGCGGGGGGGCGGCTCCTACGAGCAGTACTTC,CASSLERGGGSYEQYF
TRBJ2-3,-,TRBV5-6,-,TGTGCCAGCCGGTGGCGAGGCAGGGCCAGGAATACGCAGTATTTT,CASRWRGRARNTQYF
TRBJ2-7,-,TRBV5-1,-,TGCGCCAGCAGCACTTCCTACGAGCAGTACTTC,CASSTSYEQYF
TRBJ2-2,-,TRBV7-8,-,TGTGCCAGCAGCACACAGGGTGGACTTAACACCGGGGAGCTGTTTTTT,CASSTQGGLNTGELFF
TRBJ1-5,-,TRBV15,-,TGTGCCACCAGCAGCTCGGATAGCAATCAGCCCCAGCATTTT,CATSSSDSNQPQHF
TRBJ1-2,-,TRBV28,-,TGTGCCAGCAGTTTGCCAACGACAGCGAGCTACACCTTC,CASSLPTTASYTF
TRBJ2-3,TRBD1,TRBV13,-,TGTGCCAGCAGACTGACAGGGTCGGATACGCAGTATTTT,CASRLTGSDTQYF